The sequence of this TCR beta chain was determined in a study of cytomegalovirus exposure and HLA in healthy donors. Across the whole study: As released early, the data held some 85 million unique TCRs from HLA-typed donors.

Germline V lookup: CDR1 KGHSH, CDR2 LQKENI. The CDR3 extends over 16 amino acids. V was pared by 3 bases and J by 4 bases, with 11 bases of the junction left unmatched. The PCR used 60 Vbeta and 13 Jbeta primers. Under the authors' procedure: In a later analysis, of around 80 million unique beta chains, around 11 million appeared in at least two donors. Here immunoSEQ multiplex PCR was the method, and the copy in TCRdb shows in-frame clones only, minus some. The DNA was the basis for D and trimming; V, J and clone size are from that table. Of approximately 150,000 clones in the sample, around four fifths are singletons; the top ten hold around 1.3%.

The rearrangement uses TRBV18 and TRBJ1-1, with TRBD1 matching over 7 bases. The specimen sequenced was PBMCs. The TCR was taken from a woman between 50 and 59 years old in good health and CMV-seronegative. CDR3 region: CASSPISRGSGTEAFF. CDR3 nucleotide sequence: TGTGCCAGCTCACCCATAAGCAGGGGGTCGGGCACTGAAGCTTTCTTT.